The next 24 T cell receptor beta chains were all read from a single sample in a study of a mutant IDH1 vaccine in newly diagnosed glioma. The repertoire was sequenced with immunoSEQ multiplex PCR; TCRdb's copy has only in-frame clones and lacks some. The sample records about 56,000 clones, approximately 75% being singletons. The time point is: week 47, end of study. Vaccine doses each comprised 300 ug of mutant IDH1 20-mer peptide, with topical imiquimod. No antigen has been identified for these receptors. The source material was PBMCs, sampled from a glioma patient whose treatment included an IDH1 peptide vaccine. These receptors were taken from a man aged 50-60 years with glioma.

The chain employs TRBV5-6 and TRBJ1-2; D is undetermined. With 4 bases removed from V and 4 bases from J, the gap between germline ends came to 8 bases. There are 12 residues in the CDR3. Germline CDR1 SGHDT, CDR2 YYEEEE. This chain's CDR3 is CASSLISYGYTF. The CDR3 nucleotides are TGTGCCAGCAGCCTTATAAGCTATGGCTACACCTTC. The full variable domain, completed using reference TRBV5-6 and TRBJ1-2, is DAGVTQSPTHLIKTRGQQVTLRCSPKSGHDTVSWYQQALGQGPQFIFQYYEEEERQRGNFPDRFSGHQFPNYSSELNVNALLLGDSALYLCASSLISYGYTFGSGTRLTVV.

The V call is TRBV5-1, the J call TRBJ1-2; D not certain. Deletions cut 0 bases from V and 3 bases from J, with 12 bases between. CDR1 SGHRS and CDR2 YFSETQ come from the germline V gene. This CDR3 has 15 amino acids. The CDR3 coding sequence is TGCGCCAGCAGCTTGGGACGACTCCTAGACTATGGCTACACCTTC. Translation gives CASSLGRLLDYGYTF.

V gene TRBV9 combines with J gene TRBJ2-5; tentative D call: TRBD2 (8 bases). V was cut by 4 bases and J by 5 bases, with 18 bases left in between. CDR1 is SGDLS, CDR2 YYNGEE, per germline. The CDR3 has 15 residues. This CDR3 is CASSPREGAGETQYF. CDR3 nucleotides: TGTGCCAGCAGCCCCCGGGAGGGGGCCGGGGAGACCCAGTACTTC.

The chain joins TRBV2 to TRBJ1-1; TRBD1 matches at 12 bases. CDR3 size: 16 residues. Germline values: CDR1 SNHLY, CDR2 FYNNEI. Unmatched junction bases numbered 7, after V lost 7 bases and J lost 1 base. The CDR3 DNA reads as TGTGCCAGCATCCCGGGACAGGGGGCTCGGAACACTGAAGCTTTCTTT. Translating gives CASIPGQGARNTEAFF.

The CDR3 sequence is CASSGTGEDGYTF. As DNA, the CDR3 is TGCGCCAGCAGCGGGACTGGGGAGGATGGCTACACCTTC. J is TRBJ1-2 and V is TRBV10-2; a possible D gene is TRBD1 (5 bases). Trimming took off 6 bases at V and 6 bases at J, with 14 bases between the two ends. The CDR3 totals 13 residues. Looked up from germline, CDR1 is WSHSY and CDR2 is SAAADI.

The chain joins TRBV7-9 to TRBJ2-1; TRBD1 matches 10 bases. The J segment lost 1 base and the V segment lost 4 bases, leaving 7 bases of the junction unmatched. Germline values: CDR1 SEHNR, CDR2 FQNEAQ (reference sequence). The CDR3 is made up of 17 amino acids. This CDR3 reads CASSSLDRGGSYNEQFF. The DNA for the CDR3 is TGTGCCAGCAGCTCCTTGGACAGGGGGGGGTCCTACAATGAGCAGTTCTTC.

The CDR3 sequence is CASSPPTGRATQYF. The CDR3 coding sequence is TGTGCCAGCAGCCCCCCGACAGGGCGGGCGACCCAGTACTTC. The chain uses TRBV5-6 and TRBJ2-5; 7 bases are shared with TRBD1. The CDR3 extends over 14 amino acids. Germline-derived CDR1 and CDR2 are SGHDT and YYEEEE. The V gene end was trimmed by 4 bases and the J gene end by 7 bases; junction bases not matched to a gene: 10.

This chain joins TRBV28 and TRBJ2-7; D might be TRBD2 (6 bases). The CDR3 has 14 residues. Trimming cost V 3 bases and J 9 bases, with 18 bases left between them. CDR1 is MDHEN, CDR2 SYDVKM, per germline. In nucleotides, the CDR3 is TGTGCCAGCAGTTTCGGGGTCGGGGCGGGGTGGCAGTACTTC. This sequence encodes CASSFGVGAGWQYF.

The chain couples TRBV15 to TRBJ1-2, with D uncertain. This CDR3 comprises 14 residues. The germline V gene has CDR1 LNHNV and CDR2 YYDKDF (reference sequence). V lost 5 bases and J lost 8, with 18 bases in between. This CDR3 is CATSLGRDSIGYTF. DNA of the CDR3: TGTGCCACCAGCCTTGGGAGGGATAGTATCGGCTACACCTTC.

V usage is TRBV7-2 and J usage is TRBJ1-1, with D maybe TRBD1 (5 bases). Germline V lookup: CDR1 SGHTA, CDR2 FQGNSA. V gave up 5 bases and J gave up 3 bases, with 10 bases separating them. The CDR3 loop spans 13 amino acids. In DNA, the CDR3 is TGTGCCAGCAGCACCTGGGGGGACACTGAAGCTTTCTTT. Its protein is CASSTWGDTEAFF.

The J gene is TRBJ1-2, the V gene TRBV6-1; 8 bases line up with TRBD1. Germline V gene lookup returns CDR1 MNHNS and CDR2 SASEGT. V shed 7 bases and J 7 bases; nucleotides not matched to a gene: 5. The CDR3 length is 12 residues. CDR3 amino acids: CASTNTGGGYTF. For the CDR3, the DNA is TGTGCCAGCACCAATACAGGGGGTGGCTACACCTTC.

The genes are TRBV30 and TRBJ1-2; 7 nucleotides match TRBD1. Unmatched junction bases numbered 17, after V lost 2 bases and J lost 14 bases. Looked up from germline, CDR1 is GTSNPN and CDR2 is SVGIG (reference sequence). The CDR3 is 14 amino acids. The CDR3 reads CAWSIRGPAAPKTF. CDR3 nucleotide sequence: TGTGCCTGGAGTATTAGGGGGCCAGCTGCCCCTAAGACCTTC. The full variable domain, completed using reference TRBV30 and TRBJ1-2, is SQTIHQWPATLVQPVGSPLSLECTVEGTSNPNLYWYRQAAGRGLQLLFYSVGIGQISSEVPQNLSASRPQDRQFILSSKKLLLSDSGFYLCAWSIRGPAAPKTFGSGTRLTVV.

The chain has TRBV4-3 and TRBJ1-1, with no clear D. V was clipped by 0 bases and J by 0 bases, with 8 bases between them. Germline CDR1 reads LGHNA; CDR2 reads YSLEER. The CDR3 length is 15 residues. The CDR3 coding sequence is TGCGCCAGCAGCCAAGATCCCCTAATGAACACTGAAGCTTTCTTT. It specifies CASSQDPLMNTEAFF.

This chain uses TRBV7-2 with TRBJ2-7; D not certain. The CDR3 runs 13 residues. CDR1 and CDR2 (germline): SGHTA, FQGNSA. Trimming left V 3 bases short and J 0 bases short, with 6 bases between. DNA for the CDR3: TGTGCCAGCAGCTTTCAGAGCTCCTACGAGCAGTACTTC. As protein: CASSFQSSYEQYF.

J is TRBJ2-2 and V is TRBV9; D remains unclear. CDR1 and CDR2 (germline): SGDLS, YYNGEE. This CDR3 spans 12 amino acids. V was pared by 5 bases and J by 7 bases, with 9 bases between. DNA for the CDR3: TGTGCCAGCAGAAAGACGGGCGGGGAGCTGTTTTTT. It translates to CASRKTGGELFF. The whole variable domain, remainder taken from reference TRBV9 and TRBJ2-2, is DSGVTQTPKHLITATGQRVTLRCSPRSGDLSVYWYQQSLDQGLQFLIQYYNGEERAKGNILERFSAQQFPDLHSELNLSSLELGDSALYFCASRKTGGELFFGEGSRLTVL.

The V call is TRBV14, the J call TRBJ2-5; no clear D. The germline gives CDR1 SGHDN, CDR2 FVKESK. The CDR3 spans 13 residues. V gave up 1 base and J gave up 5 bases, with 8 bases separating them. DNA of the CDR3: TGTGCCAGCAGCCAAGTTTCGTTCGAGACCCAGTACTTC. The encoded protein is CASSQVSFETQYF. Full variable domain (outside the CDR3, taken from reference TRBV14 and TRBJ2-5): EAGVTQFPSHSVIEKGQTVTLRCDPISGHDNLYWYRRVMGKEIKFLLHFVKESKQDESGMPNNRFLAERTGGTYSTLKVQPAELEDSGVYFCASSQVSFETQYFGPGTRLLVL.

The rearrangement uses TRBV4-1 and TRBJ1-1; weak D call: TRBD1 (5 bases). The germline V gene has CDR1 MGHRA and CDR2 YSYEKL. The CDR3 extends over 15 amino acids. Deletions cut 0 bases from V and 6 bases from J, with 14 bases between. This CDR3 is CASSQEVLRGAEAFF. The CDR3 DNA is TGCGCCAGCAGCCAAGAGGTCCTCCGGGGCGCTGAAGCTTTCTTT.

The rearrangement uses TRBV5-6 and TRBJ2-3; unclear D gene. This CDR3 is built from 12 residues. Germline V CDR1 and CDR2: SGHDT, YYEEEE. Trimming took off 1 base at V and 0 bases at J, with 0 bases between the two ends. The CDR3, as DNA: TGTGCCAGCAGCTTGAGCACAGATACGCAGTATTTT. Protein: CASSLSTDTQYF.

The V gene is TRBV6-1, the J gene TRBJ2-6, with no clear D. Trimming pared 4 bases from V and 1 base from J, leaving 5 bases between. Germline assignment: CDR1 MNHNS and CDR2 SASEGT. CDR3 length: 14 residues. The CDR3 loop reads CASSVDSGANVLTF. The CDR3 region has the DNA TGTGCCAGCAGTGTGGATTCTGGGGCCAACGTCCTGACTTTC.

V is TRBV30 and J is TRBJ1-3; D uncertain. V lost 1 base and J 0 bases, leaving 7 bases between the germline ends. This CDR3 spans 14 amino acids. From germline, CDR1 is GTSNPN and CDR2 SVGIG (reference sequence). DNA of the CDR3: TGTGCCTGGAGTGCCGGAAACTCTGGAAACACCATATATTTT. It yields the protein CAWSAGNSGNTIYF.

The V gene is TRBV5-8, the J gene TRBJ1-5, with TRBD1 matching 7 bases. V lost 4 bases to trimming and J lost 9 bases; unmatched junction nucleotides: 10. CDR3 length equals 14 residues. Germline lookup yields CDR1 SGHTS and CDR2 YDEGEE. CDR3 DNA: TGTGCCAGCAGCGTGGGGACAGAGCGGGTGCCCCAGCATTTT. This sequence encodes CASSVGTERVPQHF.

This clone has a single count. This chain connects TRBV5-1 to TRBJ1-6; 8 nucleotides agree with TRBD1. V gave up 4 bases and J gave up 7 bases; unmatched junction bases: 10. The CDR3 is made up of 16 amino acids. Germline V lookup: CDR1 SGHRS, CDR2 YFSETQ. The CDR3 loop reads CASSPNPGQDNSPLHF. CDR3 coding DNA: TGCGCCAGCAGCCCCAATCCGGGACAGGACAATTCACCCCTCCACTTT.

The gene calls are TRBV28 and TRBJ2-1, with D perhaps matching TRBD1 (6 bases). Germline V gene data show CDR1 as MDHEN and CDR2 as SYDVKM. The CDR3 covers 18 residues. Trimming pared 3 bases from V and 6 bases from J, leaving 24 bases between. The CDR3, as DNA: TGTGCCAGCAGTTTCAGAAGCGTATCATGGGAAGGGGGCAATGAGCAGTTCTTC. This gives the protein CASSFRSVSWEGGNEQFF.

The chain couples TRBV7-2 to TRBJ1-3; a weak D match, TRBD1 (5 bases). V lost 4 bases and J lost 4, with 14 bases in between. Germline values: CDR1 SGHTA, CDR2 FQGNSA. This CDR3 is built from 15 residues. The CDR3 region is CASSSRAASGNTIYF. CDR3 nucleotide sequence: TGTGCCAGCAGCTCCAGGGCGGCCTCAGGAAACACCATATATTTT.